Below, 3 T cell receptor beta chains from the same sample are listed, as sequenced in a study of T-cell reconstitution after alpha-beta-depleted transplantation in children. During its preparation, the TCRbeta library received unique molecular identifiers. TCRdb re-called the PCR reads with MiXCR, one entry per CDR3 protein. The sample lists about 980,000 distinct CDR3 sequences, under 30% seen once, with about 28% in the top ten. Sequenced material: PBMCs, mostly from graft donor cells, taken 360 days after TCRalphabeta/CD19-depleted stem cell transplant. Receptor source: a boy under three years old who had a stem cell transplant for SCID, so the T cells may come from the graft donor.

The genes are TRBV5-4 and TRBJ2-3, with D unclear. The CDR3 has 13 amino acids. Germline V gene lookup returns CDR1 SGHNT and CDR2 YYREEE (reference sequence). V was trimmed by 4 bases and J by 5 bases, leaving 11 bases between them. CDR3 residues: CASSRVSVDTQYF. CDR3 DNA sequence: TGTGCCAGCAGCCGTGTTAGTGTAGATACGCAGTATTTT.

The chain joins TRBV2 to TRBJ2-1; D tentatively fits TRBD1 or TRBD2 (5 bases each). V was shortened by 8 bases and J by 5 bases, with 16 bases between the two germline ends. Germline CDR1 and CDR2: SNHLY and FYNNEI. The CDR3 has 14 amino acids. CDR3 in DNA: TGTGCCAGCGGGGGAGAGCTGATTCACAATGAGCAGTTCTTC. Its protein product is CASGGELIHNEQFF.

J is TRBJ2-1 and V is TRBV5-1, with 14 bases fitting TRBD2. The CDR3 runs 16 residues. Per the germline V gene, CDR1 is SGHRS and CDR2 is YFSETQ. Losses at the gene ends were 4 bases for V and 6 bases for J; bases not matched to a gene: 6. Written as DNA, the CDR3 is TGCGCCAGCAGCGCGCCGACTAGCGGGGGGGCCAATGAGCAGTTCTTC. Translation gives CASSAPTSGGANEQFF.